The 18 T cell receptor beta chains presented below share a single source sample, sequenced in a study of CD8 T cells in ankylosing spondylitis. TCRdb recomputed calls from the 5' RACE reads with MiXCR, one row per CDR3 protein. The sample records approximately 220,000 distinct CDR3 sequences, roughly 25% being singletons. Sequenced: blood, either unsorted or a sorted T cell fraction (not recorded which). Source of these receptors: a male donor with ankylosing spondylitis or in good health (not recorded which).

CDR3 loop: CASSEVDGYNSPLHF. Here the CDR3 DNA reads TGTGCCAGCAGTGAAGTCGACGGGTATAATTCACCCCTCCACTTT. The chain couples TRBV6-1 to TRBJ1-6; no definite D call. Between the trimmed V and J ends, which lost 1 base and 4 bases, there was a span of 8 bases. CDR3 length: 15 amino acids. The germline V gene encodes CDR1 MNHNS and CDR2 SASEGT.

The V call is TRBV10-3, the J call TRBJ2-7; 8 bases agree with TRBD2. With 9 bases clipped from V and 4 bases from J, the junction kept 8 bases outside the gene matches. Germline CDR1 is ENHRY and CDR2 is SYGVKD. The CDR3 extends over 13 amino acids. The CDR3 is CAIRSLADYEQYF. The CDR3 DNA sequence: TGTGCCATTAGGTCACTAGCGGATTACGAGCAGTACTTC.

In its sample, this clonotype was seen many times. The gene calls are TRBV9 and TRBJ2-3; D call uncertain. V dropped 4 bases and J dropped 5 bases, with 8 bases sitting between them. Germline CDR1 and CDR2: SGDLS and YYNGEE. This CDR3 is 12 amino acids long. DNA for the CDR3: TGTGCCAGCAGCCCGTCGCAAGATACGCAGTATTTT. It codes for CASSPSQDTQYF.

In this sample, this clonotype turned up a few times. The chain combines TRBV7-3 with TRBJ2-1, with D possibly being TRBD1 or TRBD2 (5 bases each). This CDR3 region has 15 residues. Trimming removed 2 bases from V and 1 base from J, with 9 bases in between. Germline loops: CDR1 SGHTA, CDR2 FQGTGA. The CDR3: CASSLGWGSYNEQFF. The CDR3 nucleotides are TGTGCCAGCAGCTTAGGCTGGGGGTCCTACAATGAGCAGTTCTTC.

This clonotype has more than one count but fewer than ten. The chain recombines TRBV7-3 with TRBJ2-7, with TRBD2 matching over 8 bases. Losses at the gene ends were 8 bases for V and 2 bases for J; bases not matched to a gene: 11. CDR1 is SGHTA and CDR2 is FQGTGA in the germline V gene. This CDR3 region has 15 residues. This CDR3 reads CASPRGREGPYEQYF. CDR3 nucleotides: TGTGCCAGCCCCCGCGGTCGGGAGGGCCCCTACGAGCAGTACTTC.

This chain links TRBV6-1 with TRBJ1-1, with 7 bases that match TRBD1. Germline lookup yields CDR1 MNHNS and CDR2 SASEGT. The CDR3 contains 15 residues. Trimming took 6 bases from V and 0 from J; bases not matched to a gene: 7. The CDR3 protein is CASRRGQFMNTEAFF. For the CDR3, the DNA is TGTGCCAGCAGACGGGGACAGTTCATGAACACTGAAGCTTTCTTT.

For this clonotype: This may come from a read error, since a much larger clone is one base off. The CDR3 loop reads CVSSLRYNEQFF. The CDR3 DNA is TGCGTCAGCAGCTTACGGTACAATGAGCAGTTCTTC. The chain recombines TRBV5-1 with TRBJ2-1; D gene ambiguous. This CDR3 contains 12 residues. Germline V CDR1 and CDR2: SGHRS, YFSETQ.

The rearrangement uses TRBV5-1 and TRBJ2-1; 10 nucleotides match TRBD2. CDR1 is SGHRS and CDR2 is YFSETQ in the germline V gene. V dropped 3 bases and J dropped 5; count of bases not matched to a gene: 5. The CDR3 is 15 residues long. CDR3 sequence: CASSSSGTSDNEQFF. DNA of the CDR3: TGCGCCAGCAGCTCATCCGGGACTAGCGACAATGAGCAGTTCTTC. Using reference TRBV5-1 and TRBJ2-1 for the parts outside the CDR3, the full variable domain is KAGVTQTPRYLIKTRGQQVTLSCSPISGHRSVSWYQQTPGQGLQFLFEYFSETQRNKGNFPGRFSGRQFSNSRSEMNVSTLELGDSALYLCASSSSGTSDNEQFFGPGTRLTVL.

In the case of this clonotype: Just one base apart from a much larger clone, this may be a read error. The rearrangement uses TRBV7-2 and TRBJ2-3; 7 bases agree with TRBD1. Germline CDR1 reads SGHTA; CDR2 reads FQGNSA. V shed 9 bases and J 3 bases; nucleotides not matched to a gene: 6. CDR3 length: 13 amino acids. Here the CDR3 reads CARRQGRTDTQYF. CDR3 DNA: TGTGCCAGGAGACAGGGAAGGACAGATACGCAGTATTTT.

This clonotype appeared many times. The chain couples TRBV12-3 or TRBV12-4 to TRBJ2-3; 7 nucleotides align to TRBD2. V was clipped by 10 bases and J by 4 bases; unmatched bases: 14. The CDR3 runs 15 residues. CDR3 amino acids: CAITSGGGWSDTQYF. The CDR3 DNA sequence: TGTGCCATAACATCGGGAGGAGGATGGTCAGATACGCAGTATTTT.

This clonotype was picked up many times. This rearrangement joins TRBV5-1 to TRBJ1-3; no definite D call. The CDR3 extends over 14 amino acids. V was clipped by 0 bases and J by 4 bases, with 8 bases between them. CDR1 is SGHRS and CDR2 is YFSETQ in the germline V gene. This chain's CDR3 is CASSLGQTGNTIYF. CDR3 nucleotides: TGCGCCAGCAGCTTGGGCCAGACAGGAAACACCATATATTTT.

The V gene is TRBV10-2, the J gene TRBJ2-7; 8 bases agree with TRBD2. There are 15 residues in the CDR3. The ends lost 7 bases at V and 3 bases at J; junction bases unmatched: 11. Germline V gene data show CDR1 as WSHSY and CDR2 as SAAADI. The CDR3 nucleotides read TGCGCCAGCACCGCCTTAGGGACTAGTAACTACGAGCAGTACTTC. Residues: CASTALGTSNYEQYF.

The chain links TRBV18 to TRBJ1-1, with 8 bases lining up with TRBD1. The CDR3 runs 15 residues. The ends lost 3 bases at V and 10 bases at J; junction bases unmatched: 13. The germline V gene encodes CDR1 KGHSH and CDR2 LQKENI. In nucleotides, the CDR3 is TGTGCCAGCTCACCTAATCTAGGACAGGGTATATCAGCTTTCTTT. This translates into CASSPNLGQGISAFF. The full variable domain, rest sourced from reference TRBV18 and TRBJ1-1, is NAGVMQNPRHLVRRRGQEARLRCSPMKGHSHVYWYRQLPEEGLKFMVYLQKENIIDESGMPKERFSAEFPKEGPSILRIQQVVRGDSAAYFCASSPNLGQGISAFFGQGTRLTVV.

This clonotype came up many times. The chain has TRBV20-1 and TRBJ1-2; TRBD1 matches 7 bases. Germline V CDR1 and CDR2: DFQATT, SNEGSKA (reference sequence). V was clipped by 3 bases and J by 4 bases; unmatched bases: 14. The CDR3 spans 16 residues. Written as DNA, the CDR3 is TGCAGTGCTAGGTCCCAGGTAGGACAGGCTATCTATGGCTACACCTTC. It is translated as CSARSQVGQAIYGYTF.

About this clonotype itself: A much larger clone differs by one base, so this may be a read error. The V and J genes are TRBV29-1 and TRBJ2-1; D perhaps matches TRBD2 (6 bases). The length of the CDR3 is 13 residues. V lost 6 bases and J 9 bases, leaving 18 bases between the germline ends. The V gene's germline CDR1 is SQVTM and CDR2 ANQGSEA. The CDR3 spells CSVQLYNGSEQFF. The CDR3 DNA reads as TGCAGCGTCCAACTTTACAACGGGAGTGAGCAGTTCTTC.

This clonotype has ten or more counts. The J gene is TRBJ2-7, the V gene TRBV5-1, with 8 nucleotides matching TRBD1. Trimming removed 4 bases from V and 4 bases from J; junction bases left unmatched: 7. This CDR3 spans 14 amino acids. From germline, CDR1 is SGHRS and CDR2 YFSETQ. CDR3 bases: TGCGCCAGCAGCCCGGACAGGGACCTGTACGAGCAGTACTTC. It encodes CASSPDRDLYEQYF. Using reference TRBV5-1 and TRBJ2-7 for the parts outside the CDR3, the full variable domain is KAGVTQTPRYLIKTRGQQVTLSCSPISGHRSVSWYQQTPGQGLQFLFEYFSETQRNKGNFPGRFSGRQFSNSRSEMNVSTLELGDSALYLCASSPDRDLYEQYFGPGTRLTVT.

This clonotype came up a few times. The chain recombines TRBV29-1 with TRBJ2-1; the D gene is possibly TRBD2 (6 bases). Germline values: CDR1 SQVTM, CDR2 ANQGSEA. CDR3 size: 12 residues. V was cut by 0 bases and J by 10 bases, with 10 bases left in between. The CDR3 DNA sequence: TGCAGCGTTGAAGATGGAGGGGCAGAGCAGTTCTTC. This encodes CSVEDGGAEQFF.

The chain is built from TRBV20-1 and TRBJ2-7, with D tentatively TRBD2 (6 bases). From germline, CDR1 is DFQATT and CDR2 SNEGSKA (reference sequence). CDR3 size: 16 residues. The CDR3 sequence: CSLGGDNTRGSYEQYF. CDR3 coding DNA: TGCAGCCTCGGCGGGGATAACACCCGTGGGTCCTACGAGCAGTACTTC.